The 15 T cell receptor beta chains presented below share a single source sample, sequenced in a study of Ad26.COV2.S vaccination and SARS-CoV-2 variants. As for treatment: some 20 received Ad26.COV2.S at low or high dose, single or two shots; about five received placebo; per-sample allocation not given. Sampling was performed 63 days after the first vaccine or placebo injection. The table came from immunoSEQ multiplex PCR; TCRdb's copy has only in-frame clones and leaves some out. The sample has about 480,000 clones; around 88% are singletons. Sample: peripheral blood, taken in a trial of Ad26.COV2.S vaccine versus placebo. All receptors come from a person aged 18-60 years who received the Ad26.COV2.S COVID-19 vaccine or a placebo.

This chain joins TRBV7-9 and TRBJ1-5, with D perhaps TRBD1 (5 bases). The germline V gene encodes CDR1 SEHNR and CDR2 FQNEAQ (reference sequence). The V gene lost 5 bases and the J gene lost 6 bases, with 14 bases spanning the gap. The CDR3 is made up of 14 amino acids. CDR3 nucleotides: TGTGCCAGCAGCCCTGGGACGTCCGGTCAGCCCCAGCATTTT. Translated, it gives CASSPGTSGQPQHF. Filled out from reference TRBV7-9 and TRBJ1-5, the complete variable domain reads DTGVSQNPRHKITKRGQNVTFRCDPISEHNRLYWYRQTLGQGPEFLTYFQNEAQLEKSRLLSDRFSAERPKGSFSTLEIQRTEQGDSAMYLCASSPGTSGQPQHFGDGTRLSIL.

The rearrangement uses TRBV27 and TRBJ1-6; D ambiguous. Trimming stripped 7 bases from V and 6 bases from J, with 10 bases between. The CDR3 is made up of 13 amino acids. Germline V lookup: CDR1 MNHEY, CDR2 SMNVEV (reference sequence). This chain's CDR3 is CASTRFINSPLHF. The CDR3 coding sequence is TGTGCCAGCACGCGGTTTATTAATTCACCCCTCCACTTT.

The V and J genes are TRBV30 and TRBJ2-1; 7 bases are shared with TRBD2. The CDR3 totals 13 residues. Germline V gene data show CDR1 as GTSNPN and CDR2 as SVGIG (reference sequence). The ends lost 5 bases at V and 0 bases at J; junction bases unmatched: 1. The CDR3 here is CAWQRDSYNEQFF. The CDR3, as DNA: TGTGCCTGGCAGCGGGACTCCTACAATGAGCAGTTCTTC.

V usage is TRBV6-4 and J usage is TRBJ2-1, with 9 positions matching TRBD1. The length of the CDR3 is 15 residues. Trimming at V came to 5 bases and at J to 6 bases, leaving 8 bases not matched to a gene. Germline V lookup: CDR1 MRHNA, CDR2 SNTAGT. As DNA, the CDR3 is TGTGCCAGCAGTCCACAGGGGGCAGCGTTCAATGAGCAGTTCTTC. As protein: CASSPQGAAFNEQFF.

The V gene is TRBV4-3, the J gene TRBJ1-2, with TRBD1 matching 7 bases. V shed 4 bases and J 0 bases; nucleotides not matched to a gene: 8. Germline V gene sequence: CDR1 LGHNA, CDR2 YSLEER. The CDR3 covers 16 residues. CDR3 amino acids: CASSPQGGMTNYGYTF. The CDR3 DNA reads as TGCGCCAGCAGCCCCCAGGGGGGGATGACTAACTATGGCTACACCTTC.

CDR3 bases: TGTGCCAGCAGCCCTATTTTCGGAACCCCCTACAATGAGCAGTTCTTC. It encodes CASSPIFGTPYNEQFF. V and J are TRBV7-9 and TRBJ2-1, with D hard to call. This CDR3 spans 16 amino acids. V lost 5 bases to trimming and J lost 2 bases, with 16 bases between them. Germline V gives CDR1 SEHNR, CDR2 FQNEAQ (reference sequence). The complete variable domain, with remaining parts taken from reference TRBV7-9 and TRBJ2-1, reads DTGVSQNPRHKITKRGQNVTFRCDPISEHNRLYWYRQTLGQGPEFLTYFQNEAQLEKSRLLSDRFSAERPKGSFSTLEIQRTEQGDSAMYLCASSPIFGTPYNEQFFGPGTRLTVL.

This chain connects TRBV7-8 to TRBJ1-1; 7 nucleotides match TRBD1. The CDR3 covers 13 residues. The V and J ends lost 4 bases and 6 bases, in that order; junction bases with no gene match: 5. From germline, CDR1 is SGHVS and CDR2 FQNEAQ. Written as DNA, the CDR3 is TGTGCCAGCAGCTCCTTGGACAGGTCTGAAGCTTTCTTT. As protein: CASSSLDRSEAFF.

Notes on this clone: Distinct nucleotide sequences in the sample also encode this CDR3. The rearrangement uses TRBV18 and TRBJ1-4; D is ambiguous. V lost 2 bases and J lost 3, with 7 bases in between. Germline values: CDR1 KGHSH, CDR2 LQKENI. The CDR3 has 14 amino acids. The CDR3: CASSPGVANEKLFF. The CDR3 region has the DNA TGTGCCAGCTCACCAGGGGTGGCTAATGAAAAACTGTTTTTT. Looking up the rest from reference TRBV18 and TRBJ1-4 gives the full variable domain: NAGVMQNPRHLVRRRGQEARLRCSPMKGHSHVYWYRQLPEEGLKFMVYLQKENIIDESGMPKERFSAEFPKEGPSILRIQQVVRGDSAAYFCASSPGVANEKLFFGSGTQLSVL.

This clone was picked up a small number of times. The chain has TRBV27 and TRBJ2-7; D gene uncertain. The length of the CDR3 is 14 residues. Trimming took off 0 bases at V and 5 bases at J, with 11 bases between the two ends. From germline, CDR1 is MNHEY and CDR2 SMNVEV (reference sequence). The CDR3 sequence is CASSLSSNPHEQYF. CDR3 nucleotides: TGTGCCAGCAGTTTATCCTCGAATCCCCACGAGCAGTACTTC.

The J gene is TRBJ1-5, the V gene TRBV6-2 or TRBV6-3; D unclear. There are 15 residues in the CDR3. V gave up 3 bases and J gave up 7 bases, with 16 bases separating them. Looked up from germline, CDR1 is MNHEY and CDR2 is SVGEGT. The CDR3 loop reads CASSYWGREGQPQHF. In DNA, the CDR3 is TGTGCCAGCAGTTATTGGGGTAGGGAAGGACAGCCCCAGCATTTT.

The chain links TRBV2 to TRBJ2-3, with TRBD2 as a possible D gene (6 bases). The germline V and J ends were trimmed by 2 bases and 8 bases, with 20 bases remaining between them. Germline V gene data show CDR1 as SNHLY and CDR2 as FYNNEI. CDR3 length: 16 residues. CDR3 sequence: CASSESGPIGGGTQYF. As DNA, the CDR3 is TGTGCCAGCAGTGAAAGTGGACCGATCGGGGGAGGTACGCAGTATTTT. The full variable domain, in which reference TRBV2 and TRBJ2-3 provide the parts outside the CDR3, is EPEVTQTPSHQVTQMGQEVILRCVPISNHLYFYWYRQILGQKVEFLVSFYNNEISEKSEIFDDQFSVERPDGSNFTLKIRSTKLEDSAMYFCASSESGPIGGGTQYFGPGTRLTVL.

The rearrangement joins TRBV5-1 to TRBJ2-6, with TRBD1 matching 8 bases. The CDR3 runs to 16 residues. The V and J ends lost 3 bases and 2 bases, in that order; junction bases with no gene match: 4. The germline CDR1 and CDR2 sequences are SGHRS and YFSETQ. The CDR3 DNA reads TGCGCCAGCAGCTATGACAGGGGCGCTGGGGCCAACGTCCTGACTTTC. Encoded protein: CASSYDRGAGANVLTF.

This rearrangement joins TRBV29-1 to TRBJ2-1, with D possibly TRBD1 on 6 matching bases. The CDR3 length is 12 residues. Germline loops: CDR1 SQVTM, CDR2 ANQGSEA. Trimming took off 0 bases at V and 13 bases at J, with 13 bases between the two ends. The CDR3 here is CSVEEGTTNQFF. DNA of the CDR3: TGCAGCGTTGAAGAGGGGACAACGAACCAGTTCTTC.

The J gene is TRBJ2-1, the V gene TRBV19; no clear D. Deletions cut 5 bases from V and 10 bases from J, with 9 bases between. CDR1 is LNHDA, CDR2 SQIVND, per germline (reference sequence). CDR3 length: 11 residues. CDR3: CASSEAEEQFF. In DNA, the CDR3 is TGTGCCAGTAGTGAGGCGGAGGAGCAGTTCTTC.

This clone was seen many times. The rearrangement links TRBV7-3 to TRBJ1-1; unclear D gene. CDR1 is SGHTA, CDR2 FQGTGA, per germline. The V gene lost 4 bases and the J gene lost 0 bases, with 15 bases spanning the gap. The CDR3 loop spans 16 amino acids. The CDR3 reads CASSSGVRILNTEAFF. CDR3 coding DNA: TGTGCCAGCAGCTCCGGAGTACGTATCTTGAACACTGAAGCTTTCTTT. The full variable domain, in which reference TRBV7-3 and TRBJ1-1 provide the parts outside the CDR3, is GAGVSQTPSNKVTEKGKYVELRCDPISGHTALYWYRQSLGQGPEFLIYFQGTGAADDSGLPNDRFFAVRPEGSVSTLKIQRTERGDSAVYLCASSSGVRILNTEAFFGQGTRLTVV.